The clone carrying this T cell receptor beta chain has just a few counts. Antigen: not known. Germline loops: CDR1 MNHEY, CDR2 SVGAGI. This CDR3 region has 13 residues. V dropped 5 bases and J dropped 3 bases, with 8 bases sitting between them. The data were obtained in a study of T cell repertoires in cytomegalovirus infection. Study summary: The authors relied on CMV epitopes, both recently identified HLA-C-restricted and well-studied HLA-B-restricted. Public TCR beta signature analysis indicated the presence of both CMV infection and matching HLA type.

General observations from the study: In two of eight donors, the top clonotype was HLA-C-restricted CMV-specific.

TCRdb processed the reads anew with MiXCR; each CDR3 protein has one entry. Of hundreds of thousands of distinct CDR3 sequences listed, about 28% are singletons. The sequencing used cultured PBMCs, collected from culture after CMV antigen stimulation. This chain uses TRBV6-5 with TRBJ2-1; perhaps TRBD1 as D (5 bases). The receptor was derived from a human donor in good health (CMV status not recorded). Some clones in this sample may be carry-over from other donors' samples. The CDR3 loop is CASSGAIYNEQFF. Here the CDR3 DNA reads TGTGCCAGCAGTGGGGCTATCTACAATGAGCAGTTCTTC.